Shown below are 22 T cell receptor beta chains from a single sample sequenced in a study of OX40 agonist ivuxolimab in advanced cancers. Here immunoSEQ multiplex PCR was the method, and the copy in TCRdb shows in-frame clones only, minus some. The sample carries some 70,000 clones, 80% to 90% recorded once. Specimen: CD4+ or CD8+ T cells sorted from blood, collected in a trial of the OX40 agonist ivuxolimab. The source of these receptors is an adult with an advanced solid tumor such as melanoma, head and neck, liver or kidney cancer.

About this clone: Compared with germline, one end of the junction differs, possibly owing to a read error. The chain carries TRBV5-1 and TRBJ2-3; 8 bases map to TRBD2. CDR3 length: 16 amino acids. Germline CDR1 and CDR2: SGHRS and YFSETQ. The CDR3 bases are TGCACCAGCAGCTTGGCCGTAGCGGGAAACACAGATACGCAGTATTTT. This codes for CTSSLAVAGNTDTQYF. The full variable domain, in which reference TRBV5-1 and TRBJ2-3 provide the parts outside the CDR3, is KAGVTQTPRYLIKTRGQQVTLSCSPISGHRSVSWYQQTPGQGLQFLFEYFSETQRNKGNFPGRFSGRQFSNSRSEMNVSTLELGDSALYLCTSSLAVAGNTDTQYFGPGTRLTVL.

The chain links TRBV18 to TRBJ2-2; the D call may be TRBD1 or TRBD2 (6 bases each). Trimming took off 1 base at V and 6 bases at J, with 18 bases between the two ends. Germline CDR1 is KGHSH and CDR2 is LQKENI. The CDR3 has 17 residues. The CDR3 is CASSPRGAGPRAGELFF. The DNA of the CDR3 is TGTGCCAGCTCACCACGGGGGGCAGGGCCGCGTGCCGGGGAGCTGTTTTTT.

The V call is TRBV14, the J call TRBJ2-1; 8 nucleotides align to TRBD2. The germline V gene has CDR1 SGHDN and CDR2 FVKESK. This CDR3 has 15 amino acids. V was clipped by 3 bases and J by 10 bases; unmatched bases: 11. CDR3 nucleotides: TGTGCCAGCAGCCAGACCGGGACTAGGGCCCGGGAGCAGTTCTTC. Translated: CASSQTGTRAREQFF.

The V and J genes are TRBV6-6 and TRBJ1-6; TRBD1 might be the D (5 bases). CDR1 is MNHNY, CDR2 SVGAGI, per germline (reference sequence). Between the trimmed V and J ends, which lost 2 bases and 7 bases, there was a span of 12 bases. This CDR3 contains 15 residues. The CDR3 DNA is TGTGCCAGCAGTTACCGGAACCAGGGAAATTCACCCCTCCACTTT. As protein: CASSYRNQGNSPLHF.

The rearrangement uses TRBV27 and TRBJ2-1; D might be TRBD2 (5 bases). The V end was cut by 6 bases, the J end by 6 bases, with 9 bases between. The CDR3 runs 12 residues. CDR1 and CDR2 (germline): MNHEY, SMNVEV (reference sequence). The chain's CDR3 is CASRRVGNEQFF. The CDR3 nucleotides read TGTGCCAGCAGGAGGGTTGGCAATGAGCAGTTCTTC.

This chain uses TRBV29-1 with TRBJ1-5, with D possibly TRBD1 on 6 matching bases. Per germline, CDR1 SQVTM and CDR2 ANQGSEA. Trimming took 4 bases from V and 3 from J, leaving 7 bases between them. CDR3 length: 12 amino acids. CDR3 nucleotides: TGCAGCGTTGGGACAGACAATCAGCCCCAGCATTTT. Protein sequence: CSVGTDNQPQHF.

CDR3 sequence: CASLDGDNSPLHF. The CDR3 nucleotides read TGTGCCAGCTTGGACGGCGATAATTCACCCCTCCACTTT. The chain couples TRBV19 to TRBJ1-6; the D is unclear. The CDR3 is 13 amino acids. V was clipped by 9 bases and J by 5 bases, with 11 bases between them. CDR1 is LNHDA and CDR2 is SQIVND in the germline V gene (reference sequence).

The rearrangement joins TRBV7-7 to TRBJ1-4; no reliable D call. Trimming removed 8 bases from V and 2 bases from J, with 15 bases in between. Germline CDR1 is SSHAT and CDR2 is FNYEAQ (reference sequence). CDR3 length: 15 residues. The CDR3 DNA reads TGTGCCAGCCCCCCGTTCCCGCGGACTAATGAAAAACTGTTTTTT. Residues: CASPPFPRTNEKLFF.

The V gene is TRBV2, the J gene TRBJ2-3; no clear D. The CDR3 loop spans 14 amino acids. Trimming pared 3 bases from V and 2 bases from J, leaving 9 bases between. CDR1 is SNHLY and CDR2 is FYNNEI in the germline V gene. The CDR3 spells CASSEGLNTDTQYF. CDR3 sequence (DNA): TGTGCCAGCAGTGAGGGCCTTAACACAGATACGCAGTATTTT.

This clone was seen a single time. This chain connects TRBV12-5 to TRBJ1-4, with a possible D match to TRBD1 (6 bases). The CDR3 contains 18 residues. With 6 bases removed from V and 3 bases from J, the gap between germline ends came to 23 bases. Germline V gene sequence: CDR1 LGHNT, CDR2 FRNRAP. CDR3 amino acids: CASGTGTSALRANEKLFF. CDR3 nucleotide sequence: TGTGCTAGTGGAACCGGGACAAGCGCCTTGCGGGCTAATGAAAAACTGTTTTTT.

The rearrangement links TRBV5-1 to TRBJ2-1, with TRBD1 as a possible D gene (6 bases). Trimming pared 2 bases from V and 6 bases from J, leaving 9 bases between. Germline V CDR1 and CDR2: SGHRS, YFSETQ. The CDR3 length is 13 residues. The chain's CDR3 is CASSLTGSNEQFF. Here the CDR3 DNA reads TGCGCCAGCAGCTTAACAGGGAGCAATGAGCAGTTCTTC.

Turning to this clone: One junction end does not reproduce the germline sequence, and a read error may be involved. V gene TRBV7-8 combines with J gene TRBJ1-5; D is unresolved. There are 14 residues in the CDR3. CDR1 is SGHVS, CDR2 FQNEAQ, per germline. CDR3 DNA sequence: TGTGCCAGCAGTTTAGGAGGGAACAATCAGCCCCAGCATTTT. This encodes CASSLGGNNQPQHF. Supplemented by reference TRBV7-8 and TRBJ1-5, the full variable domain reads GAGVSQSPRYKVAKRGQDVALRCDPISGHVSLFWYQQALGQGPEFLTYFQNEAQLDKSGLPSDRFFAERPEGSVSTLKIQRTQQEDSAVYLCASSLGGNNQPQHFGDGTRLSIL.

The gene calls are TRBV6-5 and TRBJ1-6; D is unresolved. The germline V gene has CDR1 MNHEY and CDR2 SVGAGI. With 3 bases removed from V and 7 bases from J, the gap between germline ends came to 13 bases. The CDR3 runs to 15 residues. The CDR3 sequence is CASSYSTVRNSPLHF. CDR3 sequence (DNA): TGTGCCAGCAGTTATAGTACAGTGAGGAATTCACCCCTCCACTTT.

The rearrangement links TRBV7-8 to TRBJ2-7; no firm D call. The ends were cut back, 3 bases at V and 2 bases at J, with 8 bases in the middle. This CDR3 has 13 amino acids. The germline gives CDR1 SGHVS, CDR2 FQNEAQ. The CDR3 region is CASSLPGTYEQYF. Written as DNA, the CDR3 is TGTGCCAGCAGCTTGCCCGGCACCTACGAGCAGTACTTC.

The DNA of the CDR3 is TGTGCCAGCAGTTACTCACATGGGGCTGAAGCTTTCTTT. Its protein product is CASSYSHGAEAFF. The rearrangement links TRBV6-5 to TRBJ1-1; no clear D gene. Germline CDR1 is MNHEY and CDR2 is SVGAGI. V lost 0 bases, J lost 6 bases, and 8 bases lay in between. CDR3 size: 13 residues.

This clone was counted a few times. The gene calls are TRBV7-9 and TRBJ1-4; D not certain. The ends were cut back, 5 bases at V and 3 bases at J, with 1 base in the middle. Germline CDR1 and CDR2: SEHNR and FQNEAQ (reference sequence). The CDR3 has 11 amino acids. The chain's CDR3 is CASSANEKLFF. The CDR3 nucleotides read TGTGCCAGCAGCGCTAATGAAAAACTGTTTTTT.

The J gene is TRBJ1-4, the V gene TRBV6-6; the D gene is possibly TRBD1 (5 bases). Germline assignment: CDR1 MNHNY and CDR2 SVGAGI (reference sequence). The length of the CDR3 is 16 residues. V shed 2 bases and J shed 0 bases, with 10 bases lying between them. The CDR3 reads CASSYHATATNEKLFF. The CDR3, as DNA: TGTGCCAGCAGTTACCATGCGACAGCAACTAATGAAAAACTGTTTTTT.

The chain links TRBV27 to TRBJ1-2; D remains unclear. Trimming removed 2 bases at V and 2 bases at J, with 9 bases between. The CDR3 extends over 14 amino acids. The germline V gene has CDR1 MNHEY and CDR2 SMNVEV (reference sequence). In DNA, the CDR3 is TGTGCCAGCAGTTTAACGGGGAACAACTATGGCTACACCTTC. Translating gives CASSLTGNNYGYTF.

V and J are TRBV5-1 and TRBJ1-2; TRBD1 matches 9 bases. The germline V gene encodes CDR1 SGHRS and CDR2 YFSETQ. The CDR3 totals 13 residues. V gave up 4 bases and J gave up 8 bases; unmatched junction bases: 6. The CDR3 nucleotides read TGCGCCAGCAGCATACAGGGGGCAGAAGGCTACACCTTC. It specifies CASSIQGAEGYTF.

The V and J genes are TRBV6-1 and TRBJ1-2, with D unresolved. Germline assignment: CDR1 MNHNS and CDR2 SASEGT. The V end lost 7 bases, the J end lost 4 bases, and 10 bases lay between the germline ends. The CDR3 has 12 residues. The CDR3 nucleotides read TGTGCCAGCATGGGCATGCGCTATGGCTACACCTTC. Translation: CASMGMRYGYTF.

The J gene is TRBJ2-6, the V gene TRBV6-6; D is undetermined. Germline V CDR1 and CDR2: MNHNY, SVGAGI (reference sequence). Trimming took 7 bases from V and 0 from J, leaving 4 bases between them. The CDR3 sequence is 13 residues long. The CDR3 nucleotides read TGTGCCAGCATCCTCTCTGGGGCCAACGTCCTGACTTTC. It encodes CASILSGANVLTF.

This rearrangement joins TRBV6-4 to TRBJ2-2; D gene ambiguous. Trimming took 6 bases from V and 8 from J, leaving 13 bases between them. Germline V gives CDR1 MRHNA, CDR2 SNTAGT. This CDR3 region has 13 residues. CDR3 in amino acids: CASRTQYRGELFF. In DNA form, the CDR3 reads TGTGCCAGCAGGACCCAATACCGGGGGGAGCTGTTTTTT.